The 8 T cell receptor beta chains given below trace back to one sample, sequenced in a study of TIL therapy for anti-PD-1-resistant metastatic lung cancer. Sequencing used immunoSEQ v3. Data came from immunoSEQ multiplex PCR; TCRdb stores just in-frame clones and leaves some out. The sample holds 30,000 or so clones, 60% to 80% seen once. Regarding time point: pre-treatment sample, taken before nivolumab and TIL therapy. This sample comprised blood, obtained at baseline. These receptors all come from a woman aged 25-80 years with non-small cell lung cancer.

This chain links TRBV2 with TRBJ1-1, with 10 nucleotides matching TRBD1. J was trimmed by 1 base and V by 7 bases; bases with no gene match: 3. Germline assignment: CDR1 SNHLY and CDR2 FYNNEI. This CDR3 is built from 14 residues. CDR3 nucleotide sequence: TGTGCCAGCACACGGGACAGGGGGAACACTGAAGCTTTCTTT. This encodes CASTRDRGNTEAFF.

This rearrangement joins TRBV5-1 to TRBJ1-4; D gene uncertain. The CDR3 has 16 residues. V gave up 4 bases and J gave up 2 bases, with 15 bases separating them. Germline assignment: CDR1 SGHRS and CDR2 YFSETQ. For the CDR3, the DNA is TGCGCCAGCAGCCCCCGAGGCCCGGGGACTAATGAAAAACTGTTTTTT. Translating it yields CASSPRGPGTNEKLFF.

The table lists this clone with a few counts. The CDR3 reads CASSLMLAGGPGQFF. The CDR3 DNA follows: TGTGCCAGCAGCTTAATGCTAGCGGGAGGGCCCGGGCAGTTCTTC. The chain has TRBV11-2 and TRBJ2-1; 12 bases are shared with TRBD2. CDR3 length: 15 amino acids. Germline assignment: CDR1 SGHAT and CDR2 FQNNGV. Losses at the gene ends were 2 bases for V and 12 bases for J; bases not matched to a gene: 8.

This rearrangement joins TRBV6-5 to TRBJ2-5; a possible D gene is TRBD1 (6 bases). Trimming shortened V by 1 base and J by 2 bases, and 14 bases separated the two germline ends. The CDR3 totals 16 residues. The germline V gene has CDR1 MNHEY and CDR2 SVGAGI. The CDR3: CASSYFPTGKQETQYF. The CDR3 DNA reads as TGTGCCAGCAGTTACTTCCCGACAGGAAAGCAAGAGACCCAGTACTTC.

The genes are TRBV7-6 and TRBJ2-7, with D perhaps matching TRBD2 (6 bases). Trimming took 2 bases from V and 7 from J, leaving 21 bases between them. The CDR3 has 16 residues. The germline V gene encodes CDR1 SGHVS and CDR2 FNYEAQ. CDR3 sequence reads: CASSLFRGGGTGEQYF. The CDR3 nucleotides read TGTGCCAGCAGCTTATTTCGTGGTGGGGGGACGGGTGAGCAGTACTTC.

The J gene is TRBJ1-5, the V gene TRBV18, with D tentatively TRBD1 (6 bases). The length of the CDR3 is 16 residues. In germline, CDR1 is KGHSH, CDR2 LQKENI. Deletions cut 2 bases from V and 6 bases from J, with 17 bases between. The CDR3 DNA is TGTGCCAGCTCACCAGGTTCGGGGGCGGGGGGTCAGCCCCAGCATTTT. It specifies CASSPGSGAGGQPQHF.

The chain's CDR3 is CATSRDSGRQSEAFF. The CDR3, as DNA: TGTGCCACCAGCAGAGATAGCGGGCGACAGTCAGAAGCTTTCTTT. This chain uses TRBV15 with TRBJ1-1, with D possibly being TRBD1 (5 bases). V shed 0 bases and J shed 8 bases, with 16 bases lying between them. The CDR3 length is 15 residues. Germline V gene sequence: CDR1 LNHNV, CDR2 YYDKDF (reference sequence).

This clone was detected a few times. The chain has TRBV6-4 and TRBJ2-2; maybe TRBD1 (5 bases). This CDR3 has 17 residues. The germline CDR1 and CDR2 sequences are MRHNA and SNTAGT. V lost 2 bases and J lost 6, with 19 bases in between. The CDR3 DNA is TGTGCCAGCAGTGACATCTGGTCCTTAAGGGGCCCCGGGGAGCTGTTTTTT. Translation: CASSDIWSLRGPGELFF.